This TCR beta chain was recorded in a study of CD8 T cells in ankylosing spondylitis. Regarding this clonotype: One end of the junction varies from germline; a read error may be responsible.

Each CDR3 protein is one row after TCRdb ran MiXCR on the 5' RACE reads. This sample has about 250,000 distinct CDR3 sequences; 18% occur once, and the top ten carry about a third. The CDR3 is made up of 14 amino acids. Germline V gene lookup returns CDR1 MNHEY and CDR2 SVGAGI. Input material: blood, either unsorted or a sorted T cell fraction (not recorded which). The rearrangement joins TRBV6-5 to TRBJ2-7, with TRBD1 as a possible D gene (6 bases). The TCR was taken from a male donor with ankylosing spondylitis or in good health (not recorded which). In nucleotides, the CDR3 is TGTGCCAGCAGTTATGAGCCTGGACAGCACGAGCAGAACTTC. Translating it yields CASSYEPGQHEQNF.